The sequence of this TCR beta chain was determined in a study of T cell responses to AZD1222 COVID-19 vaccine (dated by TCRdb to about 2021). Looking at the study overall: Because spike-specific TCR depth and breadth did not differ between the two schedules, AZD1222 recipients who got a second dose at roughly 4 weeks were pooled with those who got a second dose at roughly 12 weeks. TCR sequencing was performed for approximately 240 trial participants, of whom about 200 were given two doses of AZD1222 and some 26 were given two doses of MenACWY control vaccine. Trial participants were enrolled by age into subgroups of 18-55, 56-69 and 70-plus years, and roughly 150, 30 and 60 TCR-sequenced participants, respectively, were included in these subgroups.

Of note for this clone: Which antigen it targets is not known. No base-level quality is on record; no much larger clone is a single base apart.

Explained via the paper, the time point label denotes: baseline before first vaccination. Vaccinee samples came from UK trials COV001 and COV002, including a single-blind randomized controlled phase 2/3 trial of AZD1222 (ChAdOx1 nCoV-19) in healthy adults. For TCRbeta chain sequencing, PBMC samples from trial participants were taken at day 0 and at day 28 after the second dose. The CDR3 regions of human TCRbeta chains were analyzed by immunosequencing. From the authors' description of their analysis: TCRs in the repertoires were compared against a reference library of SARS-CoV-2-specific TCRs that had been generated with the MIRA antigen-specificity platform. Breadth meant the fraction of unique TCRs that were SARS-CoV-2-associated, whereas depth meant the fraction of total T cells that were SARS-CoV-2-associated. Using the MIRA data, each spike-specific TCR was mapped to the spike region that the TCR reacts to and placed in a CD4 or CD8 class. Log10-transformed breadth and depth values were compared by one-way ANOVA with Sidak's multiple comparisons tests. The table was pulled from immuneACCESS by TCRdb, which kept in-frame rearrangements only. Such tables lose some clones; where checked, under half of the loss comes from unresolved V genes, and the rest has no known cause. V and J calls and clone size follow that table, whereas D and trimming were derived from the DNA. The sample table shows about 130,000 clones, and 93% are seen once. The ten largest make up 5% to 7% of the sample.

Overall study outcomes, separate from this receptor: Conclusions about previously exposed vaccinees are limited, since just a handful of AZD1222 recipients were seropositive for SARS-CoV-2 at baseline. In the small 56-69-year group, the increase in depth fell short of significance, most likely because of low power. Because no day 14 peak-response samples were available, repertoires were characterized only after the peak T cell response. Spike-specific TCR breadth and depth rose significantly after two AZD1222 doses compared with day 0 and with MenACWY recipients. Participants were mostly white British, with more females than males. The authors suggested clonal diversity may have been underestimated. CD4 TCRs associated with the vaccine covered the entire spike protein, and the dominant responses were in regions 160-218 and 743-854. Epitopes outside the regions mutated in the B.1.351 and B.1.1.7 variants were reportedly recognized by nearly half of the unique spike-specific TCRs.

The V and J ends are trimmed by 3 bases and 2 bases, leaving 4 bases between them. Measured from the cysteine to the phenylalanine, the CDR3 is 12 residues long. The CDR3 DNA has 36 bases and is translated from base 1. Here the sequenced sample was peripheral blood, taken on day 0 of AZD1222 vaccination. This receptor was obtained from an adult in good health. Rearrangement joined TRBV12-3 or TRBV12-4 to TRBJ1-1, with no confident D gene call. CDR3 loop: CASSFRNTEAFF. The DNA reads as follows: TGTGCCAGCAGTTTCAGAAACACTGAAGCTTTCTTT.